One sample yielded the 24 T cell receptor beta chains listed below, sequenced in a study of cytomegalovirus exposure and HLA in healthy donors. The PCR ran on 60 Vbeta and 13 Jbeta primers. Only in-frame clones appear in the TCRdb table, and some are missing; sequencing was by immunoSEQ multiplex PCR. The sample comprises about 150,000 clones, under 80% of which are singletons, and 13% rests with the top ten. Sequencing input: PBMCs. The receptors originated from a woman aged 50 to 60 in good health and CMV-seropositive.

J is TRBJ2-3 and V is TRBV5-4, with 8 bases lining up with TRBD2. With V trimmed by 3 bases and J by 0 bases, 12 bases remained unmatched. Germline values: CDR1 SGHNT, CDR2 YYREEE (reference sequence). The CDR3 has 18 amino acids. The CDR3 DNA reads TGTGCCAGCAGCTCCTACCGGCGGGGGGCTTCTAGCACAGATACGCAGTATTTT. This encodes CASSSYRRGASSTDTQYF.

For the CDR3, the DNA is TGTGCCAGCAGCGATGAGACAGGGGGCGATTTCTCTGGAAACACCATATATTTT. Its protein is CASSDETGGDFSGNTIYF. The V call is TRBV9, the J call TRBJ1-3, with 10 bases lining up with TRBD1. The CDR3 length is 18 residues. CDR1 and CDR2 from the germline V gene are SGDLS and YYNGEE. V shed 3 bases and J 0 bases; nucleotides not matched to a gene: 9.

The chain is built from TRBV6-1 and TRBJ1-2; unclear D gene. Trimming took 4 bases from V and 4 from J, leaving 13 bases between them. There are 14 residues in the CDR3. Per the germline V gene, CDR1 is MNHNS and CDR2 is SASEGT. CDR3 coding DNA: TGTGCCAGCAGTGGCCTCCGGGTTTCCTATGGCTACACCTTC. Protein sequence: CASSGLRVSYGYTF.

This clone was seen a few times. The rearrangement joins TRBV30 to TRBJ2-3; 14 positions match TRBD2. The J segment lost 7 bases and the V segment lost 4 bases, leaving 4 bases of the junction unmatched. The CDR3 sequence is 14 residues long. Germline V gene lookup returns CDR1 GTSNPN and CDR2 SVGIG (reference sequence). The DNA for the CDR3 is TGTGCCTGGACTTGGACTAGCGGGGGGAATACGCAGTATTTT. Translating it yields CAWTWTSGGNTQYF.

The V call is TRBV7-3, the J call TRBJ2-1; 7 nucleotides agree with TRBD2. Germline CDR1 is SGHTA and CDR2 is FQGTGA. The CDR3 covers 19 residues. Germline trimming cut 1 base from V and 7 bases from J; bases unmatched to any gene: 19. The CDR3 protein is CASSLSSGGPPTSKNEQFF. Written as DNA, the CDR3 is TGTGCCAGCAGCTTAAGCTCGGGAGGACCTCCCACCAGCAAGAATGAGCAGTTCTTC.

This clone has only one observation. The rearrangement joins TRBV19 to TRBJ2-1, with 8 nucleotides matching TRBD2. The junction had 7 bases not matched to a gene; V was cut back by 3 bases and J by 9 bases. The CDR3 length is 14 residues. Germline loops: CDR1 LNHDA, CDR2 SQIVND (reference sequence). CDR3 coding DNA: TGTGCCAGTAGTATTCACAGCGGGGGAGCTGAGCAGTTCTTC. Protein: CASSIHSGGAEQFF. Full variable domain (missing parts from reference TRBV19 and TRBJ2-1): DGGITQSPKYLFRKEGQNVTLSCEQNLNHDAMYWYRQDPGQGLRLIYYSQIVNDFQKGDIAEGYSVSREKKESFPLTVTSAQKNPTAFYLCASSIHSGGAEQFFGPGTRLTVL.

This chain uses TRBV5-6 with TRBJ1-3, with D unresolved. CDR1 and CDR2 (germline): SGHDT, YYEEEE. V lost 1 base and J lost 0, with 17 bases in between. The CDR3 is 18 residues long. The CDR3 DNA follows: TGTGCCAGCAGCTTGATTGTCGGCGACATCCTCTCTGGAAACACCATATATTTT. Amino acids: CASSLIVGDILSGNTIYF.

The chain recombines TRBV4-1 with TRBJ1-1; D is perhaps TRBD1 (6 bases). This CDR3 has 15 amino acids. The germline gives CDR1 MGHRA, CDR2 YSYEKL. V was cut by 3 bases and J by 3 bases, with 14 bases left in between. In DNA, the CDR3 is TGCGCCAGCAGCCATCGACAGGTTGGGGACACTGAAGCTTTCTTT. This gives the protein CASSHRQVGDTEAFF.

The table lists this clone with a few counts. The chain uses TRBV5-4 and TRBJ1-2; tentatively, D is TRBD1 (6 bases). V lost 2 bases to trimming and J lost 2 bases, with 7 bases between them. This CDR3 comprises 13 residues. Per the germline V gene, CDR1 is SGHNT and CDR2 is YYREEE (reference sequence). CDR3 protein: CASSLQGNYGYTF. As DNA, the CDR3 is TGTGCCAGCAGCTTACAGGGAAACTATGGCTACACCTTC.

The gene calls are TRBV19 and TRBJ1-4; D unclear. Trimming took off 5 bases at V and 5 bases at J, with 12 bases between the two ends. The CDR3 length is 14 residues. CDR1 is LNHDA, CDR2 SQIVND, per germline (reference sequence). CDR3 bases: TGTGCCAGTAGTGAATCCAGAAACAATGAAAAACTGTTTTTT. Its protein is CASSESRNNEKLFF.

The gene calls are TRBV7-3 and TRBJ2-5, with D unclear. The CDR3 runs 13 residues. CDR1 and CDR2 (germline): SGHTA, FQGTGA. The V gene lost 6 bases and the J gene lost 2 bases, with 10 bases spanning the gap. The CDR3 region has the DNA TGTGCCAGCAGTTCTCCCCCTCAAGAGACCCAGTACTTC. This sequence encodes CASSSPPQETQYF.

The chain has TRBV9 and TRBJ2-5; maybe TRBD2 (5 bases). V was shortened by 7 bases and J by 1 base, with 14 bases between the two germline ends. The CDR3 consists of 14 residues. Germline CDR1 is SGDLS and CDR2 is YYNGEE. The chain's CDR3 is CASGRGGPQETQYF. The DNA of the CDR3 is TGTGCCAGCGGACGGGGTGGACCCCAAGAGACCCAGTACTTC.

J is TRBJ2-6 and V is TRBV6-1; no reliable D call. The V end was cut by 4 bases, the J end by 12 bases, with 7 bases between. CDR3 size: 11 residues. Germline CDR1 is MNHNS and CDR2 is SASEGT. DNA of the CDR3: TGTGCCAGCAGTGCTCCCAGCGTCCTGACTTTC. Residues: CASSAPSVLTF.

This clone was detected a few times. The CDR3 DNA sequence: TGTGCCAGCAGTCCGAAAGTGGGGGGGCGGGAGCTGTTTTTT. Translated, it gives CASSPKVGGRELFF. V usage is TRBV6-1 and J usage is TRBJ2-2, with D possibly being TRBD2 (7 bases). Trimming removed 5 bases from V and 9 bases from J, with 16 bases in between. The CDR3 contains 14 residues. CDR1 and CDR2 (germline): MNHNS, SASEGT.

The rearrangement joins TRBV7-9 to TRBJ2-3; 8 nucleotides line up with TRBD2. The CDR3 contains 16 residues. The junction had 10 bases not matched to a gene; V was cut back by 5 bases and J by 3 bases. The germline V gene encodes CDR1 SEHNR and CDR2 FQNEAQ (reference sequence). CDR3 sequence (DNA): TGTGCCAGCAGCCTTGCCTCGGGGGGGTTGACAGATACGCAGTATTTT. Amino acid sequence: CASSLASGGLTDTQYF.

The sample holds one count of this clone. This rearrangement joins TRBV7-9 to TRBJ2-3; the D gene is possibly TRBD2 (5 bases). V gave up 5 bases and J gave up 4 bases, with 13 bases separating them. The CDR3 contains 14 residues. Germline V gives CDR1 SEHNR, CDR2 FQNEAQ (reference sequence). In nucleotides, the CDR3 is TGTGCCAGCAGCACCTACAGCGGCGCAGATACGCAGTATTTT. It specifies CASSTYSGADTQYF.

This sequence joins TRBV7-6 and TRBJ1-5; D remains unclear. The V gene lost 1 base and the J gene lost 7 bases, with 14 bases spanning the gap. CDR1 is SGHVS and CDR2 is FNYEAQ in the germline V gene. The CDR3 has 15 amino acids. CDR3 sequence (DNA): TGTGCCAGCAGCTTAGATGGCGGCTCCGAGCAGCCCCAGCATTTT. It specifies CASSLDGGSEQPQHF.

The chain is built from TRBV7-9 and TRBJ1-2; 7 bases map to TRBD1. The germline CDR1 and CDR2 sequences are SEHNR and FQNEAQ (reference sequence). The CDR3 totals 13 residues. Germline trimming cut 5 bases from V and 8 bases from J; bases unmatched to any gene: 8. CDR3 residues: CASSRDRVQGYTF. The DNA of the CDR3 is TGTGCCAGCAGCAGAGACAGGGTTCAGGGCTACACCTTC.

The chain is built from TRBV6-4 and TRBJ2-6; 7 bases align to TRBD1. Germline assignment: CDR1 MRHNA and CDR2 SNTAGT. This CDR3 spans 18 amino acids. V trimming: 6 bases; J trimming: 2 bases; junction bases outside the gene matches: 13. The CDR3 nucleotides read TGTGCCAGCAGCCCGACAGGGCAAGAGTCTGCTGGGGCCAACGTCCTGACTTTC. Amino acids: CASSPTGQESAGANVLTF.

This chain connects TRBV7-9 to TRBJ2-3, with D possibly TRBD2 on 5 matching bases. The germline V and J ends were trimmed by 2 bases and 4 bases, with 7 bases remaining between them. Germline V lookup: CDR1 SEHNR, CDR2 FQNEAQ (reference sequence). The CDR3 extends over 13 amino acids. This CDR3 reads CASSLLAADTQYF. CDR3 in DNA: TGTGCCAGCAGCTTACTAGCTGCAGATACGCAGTATTTT.

This chain joins TRBV5-4 and TRBJ2-1, with D tentatively TRBD1 (6 bases). CDR1 and CDR2 (germline): SGHNT, YYREEE (reference sequence). The CDR3 totals 16 residues. Trimming stripped 4 bases from V and 4 bases from J, with 18 bases between. CDR3 protein: CASSGRPTGSYNEQFF. The CDR3 DNA reads TGTGCCAGCAGCGGGCGGCCAACAGGGAGTTACAATGAGCAGTTCTTC.

This clone was seen more than once but under ten times. The chain has TRBV2 and TRBJ2-3; D gene unclear. The V gene lost 6 bases and the J gene lost 6 bases, with 10 bases spanning the gap. Germline-derived CDR1 and CDR2 are SNHLY and FYNNEI. This CDR3 comprises 12 residues. Written as DNA, the CDR3 is TGTGCCAGCAGCGGTTCCGGGGATACGCAGTATTTT. Translated: CASSGSGDTQYF.

This clone was counted a single time. The chain uses TRBV7-4 and TRBJ2-3, with D possibly matching TRBD2 (5 bases). Trimming took 2 bases from V and 4 from J, leaving 16 bases between them. CDR3 size: 16 residues. Germline-derived CDR1 and CDR2 are SGHVT and SQSDAQ. In DNA, the CDR3 is TGTGCCAGCAGCTTACCCCTAAATCGGGGTGCAGATACGCAGTATTTT. It yields the protein CASSLPLNRGADTQYF.

The chain links TRBV7-2 to TRBJ1-6; D is perhaps TRBD1 (5 bases). The CDR3 sequence is 13 residues long. Trimming took 6 bases from V and 7 from J, leaving 10 bases between them. The V gene's germline CDR1 is SGHTA and CDR2 FQGNSA. The CDR3 DNA follows: TGTGCCAGCAGTCGTACAGGAAATTCACCCCTCCACTTT. Protein sequence: CASSRTGNSPLHF. The whole variable domain, remainder taken from reference TRBV7-2 and TRBJ1-6, is GAGVSQSPSNKVTEKGKDVELRCDPISGHTALYWYRQSLGQGLEFLIYFQGNSAPDKSGLPSDRFSAERTGGSVSTLTIQRTQQEDSAVYLCASSRTGNSPLHFGNGTRLTVT.